Below are 17 T cell receptor beta chains sequenced from a single sample in a study of Ad26.COV2.S vaccination and SARS-CoV-2 variants (dated by TCRdb to the early 2020s). The label giving this sample's treatment or condition can be read as: roughly 18 received Ad26.COV2.S at low or high dose, single or two shots; 5 received placebo; per-sample allocation not given. Repertoires of vaccine and placebo recipients were sequenced from samples collected on day 63 after the first injection. Libraries came from the immunoSEQ multiplex PCR assay. Drawn from immuneACCESS, this table holds only the in-frame rearrangements with V and J called that TCRdb kept. Clones are partly lost; checked studies trace under half to an unresolved V gene and leave the rest unexplained. The sample table lists about 240,000 clones, 88% of them with a count of one. Around 10% of the sample comes from the top ten. Material: peripheral blood, obtained in a trial of Ad26.COV2.S vaccine versus placebo. The receptors derive from a person between 18 and 59 years old who received the Ad26.COV2.S COVID-19 vaccine or a placebo.

This clone was detected only once. The CDR3 loop reads CASSVAGGGAEETQYF. The CDR3 nucleotides read TGTGCCAGCAGTGTTGCGGGAGGGGGGGCAGAGGAGACCCAGTACTTC. The chain combines TRBV2 with TRBJ2-5, with 9 bases that match TRBD2. Germline CDR1 reads SNHLY; CDR2 reads FYNNEI. The V gene end was trimmed by 4 bases and the J gene end by 5 bases; junction bases not matched to a gene: 11. This CDR3 has 16 residues.

This clone was counted a few times. V usage is TRBV27 and J usage is TRBJ1-3; D is perhaps TRBD1 (5 bases). Deletions cut 6 bases from V and 0 bases from J, with 12 bases between. Germline assignment: CDR1 MNHEY and CDR2 SMNVEV (reference sequence). The CDR3 totals 15 residues. The DNA for the CDR3 is TGTGCCAGCAGGGGGCAGGGAGTCTCTGGAAACACCATATATTTT. This codes for CASRGQGVSGNTIYF.

V is TRBV28 and J is TRBJ1-5, with D hard to call. The CDR3 covers 13 residues. V lost 6 bases and J lost 4, with 10 bases in between. The germline CDR1 and CDR2 sequences are MDHEN and SYDVKM. DNA for the CDR3: TGTGCCAGCAGCACCGTGGGGAATCAGCCCCAGCATTTT. Amino acids: CASSTVGNQPQHF.

The rearrangement joins TRBV10-3 to TRBJ2-7; 7 positions agree with TRBD1. The CDR3 runs 14 residues. V lost 7 bases and J lost 2; bases outside the gene matches: 8. Per the germline V gene, CDR1 is ENHRY and CDR2 is SYGVKD. The DNA of the CDR3 is TGTGCCATCAAGAGGACAGGACAAACCTACGAGCAGTACTTC. Protein: CAIKRTGQTYEQYF.

The chain couples TRBV5-1 to TRBJ2-1; no clear D gene. V lost 6 bases, J lost 6 bases, and 13 bases lay in between. The CDR3 covers 13 residues. CDR1 is SGHRS and CDR2 is YFSETQ in the germline V gene. CDR3 DNA sequence: TGCGCCAGCACCCCTCCGCGGCGCAATGAGCAGTTCTTC. Its translation: CASTPPRRNEQFF.

The chain recombines TRBV5-1 with TRBJ2-2, with no clear D. From germline, CDR1 is SGHRS and CDR2 YFSETQ. V lost 0 bases, J lost 5 bases, and 17 bases lay in between. This CDR3 has 17 amino acids. Here the CDR3 reads CASSLAVSPTRTGELFF. In nucleotides, the CDR3 is TGCGCCAGCAGCTTGGCAGTTTCCCCTACGAGGACCGGGGAGCTGTTTTTT.

Ten or more counts support this clone. The chain couples TRBV15 to TRBJ2-3; a possible D gene is TRBD2 (5 bases). The V end was cut by 3 bases, the J end by 1 base, with 14 bases between. The length of the CDR3 is 16 residues. CDR1 is LNHNV and CDR2 is YYDKDF in the germline V gene (reference sequence). CDR3 protein: CATSRGEGSRTDTQYF. The CDR3, as DNA: TGTGCCACCAGCAGGGGAGAGGGATCCCGCACAGATACGCAGTATTTT.

The V call is TRBV28, the J call TRBJ1-5; 7 bases agree with TRBD1. The CDR3 consists of 15 residues. Trimming removed 6 bases from V and 4 bases from J; junction bases left unmatched: 9. The germline CDR1 and CDR2 sequences are MDHEN and SYDVKM. In DNA form, the CDR3 reads TGTGCCAGCAGAAAACAGGGACAGCTTAATCAGCCCCAGCATTTT. This translates into CASRKQGQLNQPQHF. Using reference TRBV28 and TRBJ1-5 for the parts outside the CDR3, the full variable domain is DVKVTQSSRYLVKRTGEKVFLECVQDMDHENMFWYRQDPGLGLRLIYFSYDVKMKEKGDIPEGYSVSREKKERFSLILESASTNQTSMYLCASRKQGQLNQPQHFGDGTRLSIL.

The chain employs TRBV28 and TRBJ2-7; weak D call: TRBD1 (5 bases). Germline CDR1 MDHEN, CDR2 SYDVKM. The V and J ends lost 4 bases and 2 bases respectively, with 15 bases between them. The CDR3 totals 15 residues. The chain's CDR3 is CASSSKRGLTYEQYF. CDR3 bases: TGTGCCAGCAGTTCGAAAAGGGGATTGACCTACGAGCAGTACTTC.

The chain carries TRBV14 and TRBJ2-3, with D perhaps matching TRBD2 (5 bases). V was cut by 2 bases and J by 5 bases, with 11 bases left in between. This CDR3 is built from 14 residues. Germline CDR1 is SGHDN and CDR2 is FVKESK. The CDR3 sequence: CASSQLISVDTQYF. In DNA, the CDR3 is TGTGCCAGCAGCCAACTCATTAGCGTAGATACGCAGTATTTT.

The chain is built from TRBV28 and TRBJ1-5, with D uncertain. The CDR3 has 12 amino acids. Trimming shortened V by 10 bases and J by 3 bases, and 10 bases separated the two germline ends. Germline assignment: CDR1 MDHEN and CDR2 SYDVKM. Written as DNA, the CDR3 is TGTGCCACCGAGCTGGCCAATCAGCCCCAGCATTTT. Its translation: CATELANQPQHF. The full variable domain, in which reference TRBV28 and TRBJ1-5 provide the parts outside the CDR3, is DVKVTQSSRYLVKRTGEKVFLECVQDMDHENMFWYRQDPGLGLRLIYFSYDVKMKEKGDIPEGYSVSREKKERFSLILESASTNQTSMYLCATELANQPQHFGDGTRLSIL.

This chain links TRBV7-3 with TRBJ1-1, with D uncertain. Looked up from germline, CDR1 is SGHTA and CDR2 is FQGTGA. This CDR3 has 13 residues. With 3 bases removed from V and 2 bases from J, the gap between germline ends came to 7 bases. The CDR3, as DNA: TGTGCCAGCAGCTTCAACCCCAACACTGAAGCTTTCTTT. This encodes CASSFNPNTEAFF.

The gene calls are TRBV7-6 and TRBJ2-1; D is ambiguous. V lost 0 bases and J lost 5, with 11 bases in between. CDR3 length equals 15 residues. Germline V lookup: CDR1 SGHVS, CDR2 FNYEAQ. The CDR3 loop is CASSLARSGHNEQFF. The CDR3 DNA is TGTGCCAGCAGCTTAGCGCGCTCCGGACACAATGAGCAGTTCTTC.

V gene TRBV10-2 combines with J gene TRBJ1-3, with D possibly matching TRBD1 (5 bases). Deletions cut 10 bases from V and 0 bases from J, with 13 bases between. Looked up from germline, CDR1 is WSHSY and CDR2 is SAAADI. The CDR3 totals 14 residues. CDR3 DNA: TGCGCCATTTCGGACGGGACCTCTGGAAACACCATATATTTT. Its translation: CAISDGTSGNTIYF.

This clone came up once. This chain links TRBV7-8 with TRBJ2-1; 12 bases fit TRBD2. This CDR3 comprises 17 residues. V dropped 4 bases and J dropped 6; count of bases not matched to a gene: 10. CDR1 and CDR2 from the germline V gene are SGHVS and FQNEAQ. CDR3 amino acids: CASSSPLLAGGLNEQFF. CDR3 coding DNA: TGTGCCAGCAGCTCCCCACTGCTAGCGGGGGGGCTCAATGAGCAGTTCTTC.

The V call is TRBV15, the J call TRBJ1-5, with D unresolved. The V gene lost 0 bases and the J gene lost 3 bases, with 6 bases spanning the gap. Germline CDR1 is LNHNV and CDR2 is YYDKDF (reference sequence). CDR3 length: 14 residues. The chain's CDR3 is CATSRDTINQPQHF. CDR3 nucleotides: TGTGCCACCAGCAGAGACACAATCAATCAGCCCCAGCATTTT.

This chain links TRBV27 with TRBJ2-2; 8 bases align to TRBD1. V was clipped by 0 bases and J by 4 bases; unmatched bases: 4. Germline values: CDR1 MNHEY, CDR2 SMNVEV (reference sequence). The CDR3 runs 16 residues. CDR3 in amino acids: CASSLSPGQATGELFF. The CDR3 DNA is TGTGCCAGCAGTTTATCTCCGGGACAGGCCACCGGGGAGCTGTTTTTT.